These 5 T cell receptor beta chains were all obtained from the same sample, sequenced in a study of blood T cell repertoires in COVID-19. The method was immunoSEQ multiplex PCR; TCRdb's version includes in-frame clones alone and lacks a portion of them. The sample shows a few hundred thousand clones, roughly 85% of them seen only once. The sample comprised peripheral blood. The receptors derive from a woman between 18 and 29 years old with acute or convalescent COVID-19.

This chain links TRBV7-2 with TRBJ2-7; D is unclear. CDR1 and CDR2 from the germline V gene are SGHTA and FQGNSA. This CDR3 is 13 amino acids long. V lost 3 bases and J lost 7, with 13 bases in between. The CDR3 DNA sequence: TGTGCCAGCAGCTTCCGGGTTCGCCAGGAGCAGTACTTC. This sequence encodes CASSFRVRQEQYF.

This clone is a singleton in its sample. The chain carries TRBV29-1 and TRBJ2-7, with a tentative D call TRBD2 (5 bases). Trimming took off 4 bases at V and 6 bases at J, with 13 bases between the two ends. The CDR3 extends over 12 amino acids. Germline CDR1 SQVTM, CDR2 ANQGSEA. This chain's CDR3 is CSVAGDRGEQYF. The CDR3 nucleotides are TGCAGCGTTGCCGGAGACCGGGGCGAGCAGTACTTC.

With respect to this clone: In the same sample, other DNA sequences code for this CDR3. The chain is built from TRBV7-9 and TRBJ2-3; tentatively, D is TRBD2 (5 bases). V dropped 6 bases and J dropped 0 bases, with 10 bases sitting between them. The CDR3 is 14 amino acids. CDR1 and CDR2 (germline): SEHNR, FQNEAQ (reference sequence). Here the CDR3 DNA reads TGTGCCAGCAGTCTATCGGGGAGCACAGATACGCAGTATTTT. Translation: CASSLSGSTDTQYF.

The chain employs TRBV20-1 and TRBJ1-1; D might be TRBD1 (6 bases). This CDR3 comprises 14 residues. Germline CDR1 reads DFQATT; CDR2 reads SNEGSKA (reference sequence). V shed 3 bases and J shed 0 bases, with 11 bases lying between them. CDR3 nucleotide sequence: TGCAGTGCTAGTTTGGGGGCGGTGAACACTGAAGCTTTCTTT. Its translation is CSASLGAVNTEAFF.

The chain employs TRBV7-2 and TRBJ2-7; D is unresolved. The CDR3 runs to 14 residues. The germline V and J ends were trimmed by 1 base and 2 bases, with 9 bases remaining between them. The germline V gene encodes CDR1 SGHTA and CDR2 FQGNSA. Written as DNA, the CDR3 is TGTGCCAGCAGCTTAGATAACAGTGCCTACGAGCAGTACTTC. Translated, it gives CASSLDNSAYEQYF.